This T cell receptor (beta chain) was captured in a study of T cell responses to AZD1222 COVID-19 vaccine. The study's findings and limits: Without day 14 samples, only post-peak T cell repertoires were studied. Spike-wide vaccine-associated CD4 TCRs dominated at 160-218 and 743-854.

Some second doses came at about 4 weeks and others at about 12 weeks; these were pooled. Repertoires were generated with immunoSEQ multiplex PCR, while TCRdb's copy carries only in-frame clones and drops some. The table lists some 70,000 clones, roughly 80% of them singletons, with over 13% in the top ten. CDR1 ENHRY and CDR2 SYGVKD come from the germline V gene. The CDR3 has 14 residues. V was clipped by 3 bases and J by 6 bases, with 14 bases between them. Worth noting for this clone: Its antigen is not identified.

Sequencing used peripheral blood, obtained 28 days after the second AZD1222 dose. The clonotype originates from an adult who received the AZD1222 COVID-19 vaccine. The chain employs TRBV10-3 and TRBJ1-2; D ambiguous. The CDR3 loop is CAISDSLPRDGYTF. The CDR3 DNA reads TGTGCCATCAGTGATTCCCTCCCTCGGGATGGCTACACCTTC.